This T cell receptor beta chain was found in a study of T cells in Graves' hyperthyroidism and ophthalmopathy. The source material, RNA transcripts, was used to amplify TCR beta CDR3 regions. The HTBI set primed first-round TCR CDR3 RT-PCR. TCRdb called the multiplex PCR reads again in MiXCR, with one record for every CDR3 protein. The profile shows a few hundred thousand distinct CDR3 sequences, 22% of them singletons. The V gene end was trimmed by 0 bases and the J gene end by 4 bases; junction bases not matched to a gene: 4. The germline gives CDR1 LGHNA, CDR2 YSLEER. The CDR3 has 16 residues. Patients were excluded because of uncontrolled infection, other autoimmune disease, pregnancy or lactation.

Source material: blood. This chain uses TRBV4-3 with TRBJ2-3; 10 bases match TRBD2. The TCR was taken from a woman in her sixties or seventies with Graves' ophthalmopathy. The CDR3 is CASSQDSGTSADTQYF. The DNA of the CDR3 is TGCGCCAGCAGCCAAGATAGCGGGACTAGCGCAGATACGCAGTATTTT.